This TCR beta chain emerged from a study of cytomegalovirus exposure and HLA in healthy donors. Study results and limitations: For most TCR beta V segments, an earlier analysis put the productive rate at about 87% or about 30% of the time. Association with HLA alleles at 0.05 false discovery rate was found for 16,951 TCR beta sequences in a later analysis. The investigators catalogued under 200 TCR beta chains as cytomegalovirus-associated. In a later analysis, V- and J-gene trimming of beta chains associated with a DCLRE1C missense variant, replicated independently.

On this clone: The antigen is unknown.

The CDR3 runs 15 residues. V lost 2 bases to trimming and J lost 2 bases; unmatched junction nucleotides: 3. Germline-derived CDR1 and CDR2 are SGHNT and YYREEE (reference sequence). In the PCR, 60 Vbeta and 13 Jbeta primers were used. Assay used: immunoSEQ multiplex PCR; TCRdb lists only in-frame clones, some missing. This sample has around 150,000 clones; about 65% occur once, and the top ten carry 4% to 5.5%. The rearrangement links TRBV5-4 to TRBJ2-2; 7 bases map to TRBD2. The clonotype comes from a woman under 30 in good health and CMV-seropositive. Material: PBMCs. The DNA for the CDR3 is TGTGCCAGCAGCTTAAGCGGGGCTAACACCGGGGAGCTGTTTTTT. Its translation is CASSLSGANTGELFF.